A single sample gave rise to the 32 T cell receptor beta chains below, sequenced in a study of shared clonotypes between healthy human individuals. Only in-frame clones appear in the TCRdb table, and some are missing; sequencing was by immunoSEQ multiplex PCR. The sample lists about 2.5 million clones, less than 95% seen once, with 0.3% to 0.4% in the top ten. The sample was naive CD4+ T cells from PBMCs. Described subset: CD45RA+ positively selected. The receptor set was obtained from a man aged 18 to 30 in good health. Some clones in this sample may be carry-over from other donors' samples.

The J gene is TRBJ1-2, the V gene TRBV6-4; D not certain. V lost 3 bases and J lost 2, with 7 bases in between. This CDR3 has 13 residues. Germline CDR1 MRHNA, CDR2 SNTAGT. CDR3 in amino acids: CASSEEGNYGYTF. CDR3 bases: TGTGCCAGCAGTGAGGAGGGAAACTATGGCTACACCTTC.

The chain is built from TRBV11-3 and TRBJ2-1, with TRBD2 matching 13 bases. The CDR3 has 16 residues. Germline values: CDR1 SGHNT, CDR2 YENEEA. V lost 5 bases to trimming and J lost 9 bases; unmatched junction nucleotides: 10. The DNA for the CDR3 is TGTGCCAGCAGCCCGGGACTAGCGGGAACCCTCGGTGAGCAGTTCTTC. As protein: CASSPGLAGTLGEQFF.

The chain carries TRBV5-5 and TRBJ2-1; 8 bases match TRBD1. CDR1 is SGHKS and CDR2 is YYEKEE in the germline V gene (reference sequence). The CDR3 is 15 amino acids. After removal of 4 bases from V and 0 bases from J, the junction contained 3 bases not matched to a gene. The CDR3 is CASSRTGSSYNEQFF. The CDR3 coding sequence is TGTGCCAGCAGCAGGACAGGGAGCTCCTACAATGAGCAGTTCTTC. Full variable domain (missing parts from reference TRBV5-5 and TRBJ2-1): DAGVTQSPTHLIKTRGQQVTLRCSPISGHKSVSWYQQVLGQGPQFIFQYYEKEERGRGNFPDRFSARQFPNYSSELNVNALLLGDSALYLCASSRTGSSYNEQFFGPGTRLTVL.

This clone was picked up one time. This rearrangement joins TRBV30 to TRBJ1-5; D might be TRBD1 (6 bases). CDR3 length: 14 residues. Per the germline V gene, CDR1 is GTSNPN and CDR2 is SVGIG (reference sequence). Trimming stripped 4 bases from V and 4 bases from J, with 14 bases between. The CDR3 sequence is CAWTRGAGNQPQHF. In nucleotides, the CDR3 is TGTGCCTGGACCCGGGGGGCAGGGAATCAGCCCCAGCATTTT.

This clone was counted a few times. The chain joins TRBV13 to TRBJ1-1, with no clear D. The germline V and J ends were trimmed by 0 bases and 1 base, with 6 bases remaining between them. The CDR3 runs 14 residues. The germline CDR1 and CDR2 sequences are PRHDT and FYEKMQ (reference sequence). The CDR3 spells CASSLGNRNTEAFF. Written as DNA, the CDR3 is TGTGCCAGCAGCTTAGGCAACAGGAACACTGAAGCTTTCTTT.

The V and J genes are TRBV29-1 and TRBJ1-2; 9 nucleotides align to TRBD1. Germline CDR1 is SQVTM and CDR2 is ANQGSEA. With V trimmed by 7 bases and J by 3 bases, 6 bases remained unmatched. CDR3 size: 13 residues. The CDR3 DNA reads TGCAGCGCCGGGGACAGGGTGGACTATGGCTACACCTTC. This translates into CSAGDRVDYGYTF.

The chain combines TRBV6-1 with TRBJ1-5; perhaps TRBD1 as D (5 bases). Trimming stripped 6 bases from V and 3 bases from J, with 12 bases between. This CDR3 is 14 amino acids long. The germline V gene has CDR1 MNHNS and CDR2 SASEGT. CDR3 coding DNA: TGTGCCAGCAGGGGGGACGGGAACAATCAGCCCCAGCATTTT. Protein sequence: CASRGDGNNQPQHF.

The V call is TRBV7-6, the J call TRBJ2-5; a possible D gene is TRBD2 (5 bases). This CDR3 is built from 16 residues. The germline V and J ends were trimmed by 1 base and 0 bases, with 12 bases remaining between them. CDR1 is SGHVS, CDR2 FNYEAQ, per germline. CDR3 amino acids: CASSLGGLKYQETQYF. CDR3 nucleotides: TGTGCCAGCAGCTTAGGAGGGCTGAAGTACCAAGAGACCCAGTACTTC.

The J gene is TRBJ2-1, the V gene TRBV2; D is uncertain. CDR1 is SNHLY and CDR2 is FYNNEI in the germline V gene. The CDR3 is 12 residues long. V was clipped by 3 bases and J by 6 bases, with 6 bases between them. The CDR3 loop reads CASSDGPNEQFF. CDR3 DNA: TGTGCCAGCAGTGATGGTCCCAATGAGCAGTTCTTC.

This chain joins TRBV19 and TRBJ2-4; possibly TRBD2 for D (5 bases). The CDR3 is 16 residues long. From germline, CDR1 is LNHDA and CDR2 SQIVND (reference sequence). V lost 3 bases and J lost 2, with 14 bases in between. The CDR3, as DNA: TGTGCCAGTAGTATCGGGGTGAGTGGGTCCAAAAACATTCAGTACTTC. Amino acids: CASSIGVSGSKNIQYF.

The chain links TRBV5-1 to TRBJ2-6; 8 bases are shared with TRBD1. V lost 7 bases and J lost 3; bases outside the gene matches: 3. The germline V gene encodes CDR1 SGHRS and CDR2 YFSETQ. This CDR3 has 14 amino acids. CDR3 bases: TGCGCCAGCTATACAGGGGGTGGGGCCAACGTCCTGACTTTC. As protein: CASYTGGGANVLTF.

This chain joins TRBV5-1 and TRBJ2-7, with 9 nucleotides matching TRBD2. CDR3 length: 15 amino acids. The V gene end was trimmed by 4 bases and the J gene end by 6 bases; junction bases not matched to a gene: 11. The germline V gene has CDR1 SGHRS and CDR2 YFSETQ. The CDR3 DNA reads TGCGCCAGCAGCCCCGGAATAGCGGGAGTGGGCGAGCAGTACTTC. It codes for CASSPGIAGVGEQYF.

The V and J genes are TRBV5-1 and TRBJ2-3; D gene unclear. The ends were cut back, 6 bases at V and 4 bases at J, with 12 bases in the middle. The germline CDR1 and CDR2 sequences are SGHRS and YFSETQ. CDR3 length: 13 amino acids. The CDR3 DNA follows: TGCGCCAGCATATCGGGTGTTTCAGATACGCAGTATTTT. Translating gives CASISGVSDTQYF.

The rearrangement joins TRBV19 to TRBJ2-7; TRBD2 matches 12 bases. The CDR3 is 23 amino acids. Germline-derived CDR1 and CDR2 are LNHDA and SQIVND (reference sequence). The V segment lost 9 bases and the J segment 3 bases; nucleotides outside the gene matches: 33. CDR3 residues: CASPSPGTDGLAGPEIPFYEQYF. In nucleotides, the CDR3 is TGTGCCAGCCCCAGTCCCGGGACAGATGGACTAGCGGGACCGGAAATCCCTTTCTACGAGCAGTACTTC.

The sample holds one count of this clone. The chain links TRBV6-1 to TRBJ2-3; no clear D. CDR3 length: 14 amino acids. The germline CDR1 and CDR2 sequences are MNHNS and SASEGT. The V gene lost 2 bases and the J gene lost 5 bases, with 11 bases spanning the gap. CDR3 sequence reads: CASSERIPGDTQYF. CDR3 nucleotide sequence: TGTGCCAGCAGTGAAAGGATACCCGGAGATACGCAGTATTTT.

The chain carries TRBV11-1 and TRBJ1-2; the D is unclear. V was pared by 6 bases and J by 5 bases, with 10 bases between. CDR1 SGHAT and CDR2 FQDESV come from the germline V gene (reference sequence). There are 12 residues in the CDR3. CDR3 coding DNA: TGTGCCAGCAGTCCTCTGGCTTATGGCTACACCTTC. Amino acids: CASSPLAYGYTF.

The chain employs TRBV4-2 and TRBJ2-7; tentative D call: TRBD2 (6 bases). Trimming stripped 6 bases from V and 3 bases from J, with 9 bases between. Germline lookup yields CDR1 LGHNA and CDR2 YNFKEQ. The CDR3 consists of 12 residues. CDR3 DNA: TGTGCCAGCAGTGGGACTGTCTACGAGCAGTACTTC. Translated, it gives CASSGTVYEQYF.

The chain couples TRBV18 to TRBJ1-1, with D uncertain. From germline, CDR1 is KGHSH and CDR2 LQKENI. The CDR3 contains 15 residues. Trimming removed 8 bases from V and 0 bases from J, with 16 bases in between. CDR3 DNA: TGTGCCAGCGCTAATGGTCGTCTCATGAACACTGAAGCTTTCTTT. Translated: CASANGRLMNTEAFF.

This sequence joins TRBV7-3 and TRBJ2-3; 7 bases map to TRBD2. V was clipped by 3 bases and J by 6 bases; unmatched bases: 6. Germline CDR1 reads SGHTA; CDR2 reads FQGTGA. The CDR3 loop spans 14 amino acids. In nucleotides, the CDR3 is TGTGCCAGCAGCTTGAGGACTAGAGGTGATACGCAGTATTTT. Translation: CASSLRTRGDTQYF. Using reference TRBV7-3 and TRBJ2-3 for the parts outside the CDR3, the full variable domain is GAGVSQTPSNKVTEKGKYVELRCDPISGHTALYWYRQSLGQGPEFLIYFQGTGAADDSGLPNDRFFAVRPEGSVSTLKIQRTERGDSAVYLCASSLRTRGDTQYFGPGTRLTVL.

The chain recombines TRBV18 with TRBJ2-1, with TRBD2 identical over 10 bases. The CDR3 length is 16 residues. From germline, CDR1 is KGHSH and CDR2 LQKENI. The ends lost 3 bases at V and 3 bases at J; junction bases unmatched: 5. CDR3 nucleotides: TGTGCCAGCTCACCCGTGACTAGCGGGCACTACAATGAGCAGTTCTTC. Translating gives CASSPVTSGHYNEQFF.

This chain uses TRBV6-1 with TRBJ1-2; D not certain. CDR1 and CDR2 (germline): MNHNS, SASEGT. Trimming removed 2 bases at V and 5 bases at J, with 15 bases between. This CDR3 region has 15 residues. DNA of the CDR3: TGTGCCAGCAGTGAACGGCCCGGTCCTACTTATGGCTACACCTTC. Amino acid sequence: CASSERPGPTYGYTF.

This clone was found once. The genes are TRBV18 and TRBJ2-2; D may be TRBD2 (5 bases). Germline assignment: CDR1 KGHSH and CDR2 LQKENI. V lost 3 bases and J 1 base, leaving 15 bases between the germline ends. CDR3 size: 17 residues. The CDR3 sequence is CASSPFRDPMNTGELFF. CDR3 nucleotide sequence: TGTGCCAGCTCACCCTTCCGGGATCCCATGAACACCGGGGAGCTGTTTTTT.

This chain uses TRBV28 with TRBJ2-6, with D tentatively TRBD2 (6 bases). Germline CDR1 is MDHEN and CDR2 is SYDVKM. The CDR3 contains 18 residues. Between the trimmed V and J ends, which lost 1 base and 4 bases, there was a span of 17 bases. For the CDR3, the DNA is TGTGCCAGCAGTTTATCACTGGGAGGAGGGACCGGGGCCAACGTCCTGACTTTC. Amino acids: CASSLSLGGGTGANVLTF.

The chain is built from TRBV4-2 and TRBJ1-5, with 10 positions matching TRBD1. This CDR3 contains 17 residues. The germline CDR1 and CDR2 sequences are LGHNA and YNFKEQ. Trimming removed 1 base from V and 4 bases from J; junction bases left unmatched: 7. This CDR3 is CASSQAPGQGLNQPQHF. CDR3 DNA sequence: TGTGCCAGCAGCCAAGCCCCGGGACAGGGGTTGAATCAGCCCCAGCATTTT.

Comment on this clone: This specimen includes other DNA sequences encoding the same CDR3. The CDR3 reads CASSQDRERAKNIQYF. Written as DNA, the CDR3 is TGTGCCAGCAGCCAAGACAGGGAACGAGCCAAAAACATTCAGTACTTC. The genes are TRBV4-2 and TRBJ2-4; possibly TRBD1 for D (5 bases). Per germline, CDR1 LGHNA and CDR2 YNFKEQ. Trimming removed 0 bases at V and 0 bases at J, with 9 bases between. This CDR3 has 16 residues.

In the case of this clone: Lacking the conserved final phenylalanine or tryptophan, this CDR3 likely reflects a read error. The V call is TRBV6-5, the J call TRBJ2-4, with D possibly TRBD1 on 5 matching bases. The CDR3 is 13 amino acids. Trimming removed 5 bases at V and 6 bases at J, with 11 bases between. Germline V gene sequence: CDR1 MNHEY, CDR2 SVGAGI. In DNA, the CDR3 is TGTGCCAGCAGTCGGACAAGGGGAAACATTCAGTACCTC. Translation gives CASSRTRGNIQYL.

The sample holds one count of this clone. The chain employs TRBV7-6 and TRBJ2-5; D is perhaps TRBD2 (5 bases). The V gene lost 1 base and the J gene lost 5 bases, with 20 bases spanning the gap. The CDR3 spans 17 residues. The germline CDR1 and CDR2 sequences are SGHVS and FNYEAQ. CDR3 coding DNA: TGTGCCAGCAGCTTAGTCTCCCCGGCGGGCCTTGGGGAGACCCAGTACTTC. Amino acid sequence: CASSLVSPAGLGETQYF.

In this sample, this clone turned up once. V usage is TRBV6-4 and J usage is TRBJ2-3; no definite D call. Germline V gene data show CDR1 as MRHNA and CDR2 as SNTAGT. V was shortened by 5 bases and J by 12 bases, with 15 bases between the two germline ends. CDR3 length: 12 amino acids. The CDR3 loop is CASSSQFGIQYF. Here the CDR3 DNA reads TGTGCCAGCAGTTCTCAATTCGGAATCCAGTATTTT.

Concerning this clone itself: An end of the junction differs from the germline gene, which may be a read error. The chain is built from TRBV19 and TRBJ2-5, with no clear D. The CDR3 sequence is 9 residues long. Germline-derived CDR1 and CDR2 are LNHDA and SQIVND (reference sequence). The CDR3 region has the DNA TGCCTTACCCGGGAGACCCAGTACTTC. Translating gives CLTRETQYF.

The chain links TRBV11-3 to TRBJ2-1, with 7 bases fitting TRBD2. The V gene end was trimmed by 0 bases and the J gene end by 10 bases; junction bases not matched to a gene: 3. The CDR3 contains 13 residues. Germline loops: CDR1 SGHNT, CDR2 YENEEA. The CDR3 bases are TGTGCCAGCAGCTTAGATACAGCGGGGGAGCAGTTCTTC. This sequence encodes CASSLDTAGEQFF.

In this sample, this clone turned up a few times. This chain uses TRBV30 with TRBJ1-1; 8 bases align to TRBD1. The CDR3 has 15 amino acids. V shed 2 bases, J shed 2 bases, and the junction held 7 bases outside the gene matches. Germline CDR1 is GTSNPN and CDR2 is SVGIG (reference sequence). CDR3 protein: CAWSPRTGPNTEAFF. The CDR3, as DNA: TGTGCCTGGAGTCCCAGGACAGGGCCAAACACTGAAGCTTTCTTT.

The chain combines TRBV4-1 with TRBJ1-2; D possibly corresponds to TRBD1 (5 bases). This CDR3 is built from 16 residues. Trimming left V 0 bases short and J 2 bases short, with 13 bases between. Germline CDR1 and CDR2: MGHRA and YSYEKL. The CDR3 sequence: CASSQDINRSNYGYTF. The CDR3 nucleotides read TGCGCCAGCAGCCAAGATATTAACAGGTCGAACTATGGCTACACCTTC.